This paragraph reports one TCR beta chain. The ends were cut back, 8 bases at V and 5 bases at J, with 16 bases in the middle. The CDR3 length is 12 residues. Germline-derived CDR1 and CDR2 are GTSNPN and SVGIG (reference sequence). The source of the sample is a study of long-term antiretroviral therapy in people with HIV. At the survey level, the v3.0 immunoSEQ assay was run. Profiling relied on immunoSEQ multiplex PCR, and the TCRdb table lists in-frame clones only, not all of them. The repertoire holds 25,000 or so clones, with about 86% as singletons. The J gene is TRBJ2-7, the V gene TRBV30; D remains unclear. This specimen consisted of unsorted PBMCs, obtained 3 years after starting antiretroviral therapy. The sequence was collected from a man in his late teens or twenties with HIV. The CDR3 nucleotides read TGTGCCGCTGGACGGCGGTCGAACGAGCAGTACTTC. Its translation: CAAGRRSNEQYF. The full variable domain, its missing parts supplied by reference TRBV30 and TRBJ2-7, is SQTIHQWPATLVQPVGSPLSLECTVEGTSNPNLYWYRQAAGRGLQLLFYSVGIGQISSEVPQNLSASRPQDRQFILSSKKLLLSDSGFYLCAAGRRSNEQYFGPGTRLTVT.